This paragraph reports one T cell receptor beta chain. Its antigen is as yet unknown. Sequencing relied on a cDNA template that was reverse transcribed from extracted RNA. Some clones are missing from TCRdb's copy, which holds only in-frame ones; the method was immunoSEQ multiplex PCR. Altogether 150,000 to 200,000 clones are present, approximately 61% being singletons, with the ten largest covering about 0.94%. This specimen comes from a study of CD8+ T cells in alopecia areata. Stated treatment: oral pan-JAK inhibitor, 5-10 mg twice daily. Points from the study as a whole: For lesional scalp, especially alopecia totalis/universalis, clonality was higher than in normal scalp.

CDR1 and CDR2 from the germline V gene are SQVTM and ANQGSEA. V was pared by 0 bases and J by 2 bases, with 6 bases of the junction left unmatched. The CDR3 covers 15 residues. The sequence was obtained from a human donor with alopecia areata. This specimen was CD4+ T cells sorted from blood, taken at week 24, from a patient treated with tofacitinib. The chain links TRBV29-1 to TRBJ1-2, with 7 nucleotides matching TRBD1. The CDR3 DNA sequence: TGCAGCGTTGAAGAATATGGGACAGTGAACTATGGCTACACCTTC. Its translation: CSVEEYGTVNYGYTF.